This TCR beta chain was recorded in a study of blood T cell dynamics during melanoma immunotherapy. Study-wide background: Metastatic melanoma patients received first-line pembrolizumab or nivolumab plus ipilimumab.

Indicated time point: week 3, after first cycle of checkpoint inhibitor. Apart from two fast progressors, RECIST 1.1 response was judged 12 weeks post-infusion. This CDR3 region has 13 residues. Looked up from germline, CDR1 is SGHVS and CDR2 is FQNEAQ. The V gene lost 6 bases and the J gene lost 6 bases, with 14 bases spanning the gap. Sequenced by immunoSEQ multiplex PCR; TCRdb stores in-frame clones only, minus some. Among approximately 4,400 clones listed, around 78% were seen once. The sequenced sample was blood, obtained from a patient treated with checkpoint blockade. The chain carries TRBV7-8 and TRBJ1-2, with a tentative D call TRBD1 (5 bases). This TCR derives from a human donor with melanoma. The CDR3 sequence is CASSYGREDGYTF. DNA for the CDR3: TGTGCCAGCAGTTACGGCAGGGAGGATGGCTACACCTTC.